These 11 T cell receptor beta chains were all obtained from the same sample, sequenced in a study of control samples from healthy donors and cancer patients. The data were produced by immunoSEQ multiplex PCR, yet TCRdb's version contains in-frame clones alone and is incomplete. The data contain 120,000 to 150,000 clones, 80% to 95% of them singletons. Sequencing was performed on blood. These receptors came from a man aged 18 to 30 in good health.

CDR3 region: CASSARIATNEKLFF. The CDR3 DNA follows: TGTGCCAGTAGTGCCCGTATCGCAACTAATGAAAAACTGTTTTTT. This sequence joins TRBV19 and TRBJ1-4; no clear D. With 5 bases removed from V and 0 bases from J, the gap between germline ends came to 10 bases. This CDR3 contains 15 residues. Looked up from germline, CDR1 is LNHDA and CDR2 is SQIVND (reference sequence).

The chain is built from TRBV6-5 and TRBJ1-4, with D tentatively TRBD1 (5 bases). The CDR3 has 16 residues. CDR1 is MNHEY and CDR2 is SVGAGI in the germline V gene. Between the trimmed V and J ends, which lost 2 bases and 8 bases, there was a span of 18 bases. The DNA for the CDR3 is TGTGCCAGCAGTTACCATATAAGGGGTTCGCGCGAAAAACTGTTTTTT. This encodes CASSYHIRGSREKLFF.

The genes are TRBV7-9 and TRBJ2-2; D gene unclear. CDR1 is SEHNR, CDR2 FQNEAQ, per germline (reference sequence). V was clipped by 6 bases and J by 1 base, with 9 bases between them. The CDR3 totals 14 residues. This chain's CDR3 is CASRPDGNTGELFF. The CDR3 DNA is TGTGCCAGCAGACCGGACGGGAACACCGGGGAGCTGTTTTTT.

The chain combines TRBV7-9 with TRBJ2-2; D is undetermined. The CDR3 is 12 amino acids. V was clipped by 1 base and J by 7 bases, with 4 bases between them. Germline CDR1 and CDR2: SEHNR and FQNEAQ (reference sequence). In DNA form, the CDR3 reads TGTGCCAGCAGCTTAGTCCGCGGGGAGCTGTTTTTT. Amino acids: CASSLVRGELFF.

The V gene is TRBV5-4, the J gene TRBJ2-3; 8 bases are a match to TRBD2. Germline V gene data show CDR1 as SGHNT and CDR2 as YYREEE (reference sequence). Trimming cost V 0 bases and J 2 bases; bases outside gene matches: 5. This CDR3 has 16 residues. The CDR3 loop reads CASSLEVAGNTDTQYF. The CDR3 bases are TGTGCCAGCAGCTTGGAGGTAGCGGGGAACACAGATACGCAGTATTTT.

This clone has just one count. The V gene is TRBV27, the J gene TRBJ1-2, with 10 bases fitting TRBD1. With V trimmed by 5 bases and J by 7 bases, 13 bases remained unmatched. Germline V lookup: CDR1 MNHEY, CDR2 SMNVEV (reference sequence). This CDR3 comprises 16 residues. The CDR3 DNA reads TGTGCCAGCAGTCTCAACCGGGACAGGGGTTCGAGTGGCTACACCTTC. This sequence encodes CASSLNRDRGSSGYTF.

The rearrangement uses TRBV5-1 and TRBJ2-7; 10 positions match TRBD1. The CDR3 sequence is 16 residues long. Germline V gene lookup returns CDR1 SGHRS and CDR2 YFSETQ. The junction had 12 bases not matched to a gene; V was cut back by 7 bases and J by 2 bases. The CDR3 DNA reads as TGCGCCAGCCACCCCTCGCCCGGGACAGGGGCCTACGAGCAGTACTTC. Translated: CASHPSPGTGAYEQYF.

The chain employs TRBV4-2 and TRBJ2-1, with 8 bases identical to TRBD1. Trimming took 1 base from V and 7 from J; bases not matched to a gene: 6. This CDR3 region has 15 residues. CDR1 is LGHNA and CDR2 is YNFKEQ in the germline V gene. This chain's CDR3 is CASSQGQGARNEQFF. The CDR3 DNA sequence: TGTGCCAGCAGCCAAGGTCAGGGGGCGAGGAATGAGCAGTTCTTC.

The V gene is TRBV7-8, the J gene TRBJ2-3; possible D gene TRBD1, 5 bases. The germline V gene has CDR1 SGHVS and CDR2 FQNEAQ. The CDR3 is 15 amino acids. Trimming removed 4 bases from V and 3 bases from J, with 14 bases in between. The chain's CDR3 is CASSSDGRGTDTQYF. Here the CDR3 DNA reads TGTGCCAGCAGCTCGGACGGTAGGGGTACAGATACGCAGTATTTT.

V gene TRBV18 combines with J gene TRBJ1-2; 9 bases fit TRBD1. V shed 0 bases and J 5 bases; nucleotides not matched to a gene: 1. CDR3 length equals 14 residues. In germline, CDR1 is KGHSH, CDR2 LQKENI. CDR3 sequence (DNA): TGTGCCAGCTCACCACCCGGGACAGGGTATGGCTACACCTTC. As protein: CASSPPGTGYGYTF.

This clone appeared a few times. The chain recombines TRBV5-5 with TRBJ1-5; D is uncertain. Germline assignment: CDR1 SGHKS and CDR2 YYEKEE (reference sequence). The V and J ends lost 4 bases and 9 bases respectively, with 20 bases between them. The CDR3 totals 15 residues. CDR3 region: CASSPARREGRPQHF. DNA of the CDR3: TGTGCCAGCAGCCCCGCGAGAAGGGAGGGCCGGCCCCAGCATTTT.